The present T cell receptor (beta chain) was sequenced within a study of sequential checkpoint blockade in melanoma. Background on the study: After both sequences, patients received maintenance nivolumab. Twenty-two patients had tumor biopsies before treatment and at week 13. TCRβ was sequenced from DNA of about 94 pretreatment tumors.

This clone has a count of ten or more. V was clipped by 2 bases and J by 4 bases, with 12 bases between them. Looked up from germline, CDR1 is MNHGY and CDR2 is SAAAGT. This CDR3 region has 14 residues. Treatment noted: randomized to nivolumab then ipilimumab (arm A) or the reverse (arm B). The protocol was immunoSEQ multiplex PCR, while the TCRdb copy is restricted to in-frame clones and leaves out a portion. The sample has about 8,900 clones; 23% are singletons. The source of this sequence is a human donor with melanoma. V gene TRBV6-8 combines with J gene TRBJ2-7; D call uncertain. This specimen consisted of tumor tissue (inferred from file names), obtained from a patient given nivolumab and ipilimumab in sequence. CDR3 region: CASSYGRVGYEQYV. The CDR3, as DNA: TGTGCCAGCAGTTACGGTAGGGTCGGGTACGAGCAGTACGTC.